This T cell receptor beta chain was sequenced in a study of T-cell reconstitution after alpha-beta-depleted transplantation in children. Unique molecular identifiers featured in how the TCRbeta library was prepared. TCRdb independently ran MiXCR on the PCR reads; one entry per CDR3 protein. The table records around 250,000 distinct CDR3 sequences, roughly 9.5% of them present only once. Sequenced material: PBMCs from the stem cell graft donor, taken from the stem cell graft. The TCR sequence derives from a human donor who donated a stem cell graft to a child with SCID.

CDR3 region: CASSLLVATEQYF. In DNA, the CDR3 is TGTGCCAGCAGCTTACTGGTCGCGACCGAGCAGTACTTC. V is TRBV7-6 and J is TRBJ2-7; D is undetermined. V shed 2 bases and J shed 6 bases, with 11 bases lying between them. Germline-derived CDR1 and CDR2 are SGHVS and FNYEAQ. The CDR3 loop spans 13 amino acids.